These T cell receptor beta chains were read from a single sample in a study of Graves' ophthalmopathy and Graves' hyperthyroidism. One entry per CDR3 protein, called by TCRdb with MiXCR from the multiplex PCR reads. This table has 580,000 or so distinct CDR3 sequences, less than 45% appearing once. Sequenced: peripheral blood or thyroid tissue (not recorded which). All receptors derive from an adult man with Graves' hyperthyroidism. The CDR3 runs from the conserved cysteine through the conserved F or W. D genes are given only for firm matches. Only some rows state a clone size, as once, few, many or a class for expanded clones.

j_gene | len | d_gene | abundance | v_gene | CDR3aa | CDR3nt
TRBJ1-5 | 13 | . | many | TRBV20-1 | CSARRQGNQPQHF | TGCAGTGCTAGAAGGCAGGGGAATCAGCCCCAGCATTTT
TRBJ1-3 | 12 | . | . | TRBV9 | CASSASGSTIYF | TGTGCCAGCAGCGCCTCTGGAAGCACCATATATTTT
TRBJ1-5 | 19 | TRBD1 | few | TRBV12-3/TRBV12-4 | CASSLFGGAGTGGTQPQHF | TGTGCCAGCAGTTTATTCGGAGGGGCGGGGACAGGGGGCACTCAGCCCCAGCATTTT
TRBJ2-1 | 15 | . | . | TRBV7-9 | CASSLTSETENEQFF | TGTGCCAGCAGCTTAACGTCGGAGACAGAAAATGAGCAGTTCTTC
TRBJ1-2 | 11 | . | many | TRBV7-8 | CASSSSPGYTF | TGTGCCAGCAGCTCCTCACCGGGCTACACCTTC
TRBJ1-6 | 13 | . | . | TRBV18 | CASTRDHNSPLHF | TGTGCCAGCACCCGGGACCATAATTCACCCCTCCACTTT
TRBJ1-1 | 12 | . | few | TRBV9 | CASSQDETEAFF | TGTGCCAGCAGCCAAGACGAAACTGAAGCTTTCTTT
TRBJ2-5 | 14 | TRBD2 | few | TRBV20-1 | CSPLGGGARETQYF | TGCAGTCCCCTCGGGGGGGGGGCCAGAGAGACCCAGTACTTC
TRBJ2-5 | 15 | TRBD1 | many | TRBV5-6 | CASSLAGQGQETQYF | TGTGCCAGCAGCTTGGCGGGACAGGGGCAAGAGACCCAGTACTTC
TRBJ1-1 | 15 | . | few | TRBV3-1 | CASSQADSGHSKAFF | TGTGCCAGCAGCCAAGCCGACTCTGGACACTCTAAAGCTTTCTTT
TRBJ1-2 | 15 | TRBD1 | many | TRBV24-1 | CATSEPGTGALGYTF | TGTGCCACCAGTGAGCCCGGGACAGGGGCCCTTGGCTACACCTTC
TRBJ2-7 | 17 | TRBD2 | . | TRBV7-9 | CASSPRGVAGSYNEQYF | TGTGCCAGCAGCCCTAGGGGCGTAGCGGGATCCTACAATGAGCAGTACTTC
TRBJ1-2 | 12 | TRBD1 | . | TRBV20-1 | CSAPQGQYGYTF | TGCAGTGCTCCTCAGGGACAGTATGGCTACACCTTC
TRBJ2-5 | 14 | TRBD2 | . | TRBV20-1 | CSASGGGRWQTQYF | TGCAGTGCTAGTGGTGGCGGGAGATGGCAGACCCAGTACTTC
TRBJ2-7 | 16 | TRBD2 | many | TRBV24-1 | CATSDLRLAGGYEQYF | TGTGCCACCAGTGATTTGAGACTAGCGGGAGGCTACGAGCAGTACTTC
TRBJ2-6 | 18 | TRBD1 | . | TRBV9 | CASSVGPDWTGGANVLTF | TGTGCCAGCAGCGTAGGACCTGATTGGACAGGGGGGGCCAACGTCCTGACTTTC
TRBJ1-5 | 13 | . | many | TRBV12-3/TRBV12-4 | CASSFNSNQPQHF | TGTGCCAGCAGTTTTAATAGCAATCAGCCCCAGCATTTT
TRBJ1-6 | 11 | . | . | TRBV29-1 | CSVVGGSPLHF | TGCAGCGTAGTAGGTGGTTCACCCCTCCACTTT
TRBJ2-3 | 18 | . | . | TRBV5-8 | CASSPRTEPYSSTDTQYF | TGTGCCAGCAGCCCCCGGACAGAACCTTACTCTAGCACAGATACGCAGTATTTT
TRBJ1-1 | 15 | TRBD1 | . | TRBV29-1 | CSVTGAEGANTETFF | TGCAGCGTTACAGGGGCGGAGGGTGCGAACACTGAAACTTTCTTT
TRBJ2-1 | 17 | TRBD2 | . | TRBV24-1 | CATSDPGTSGRLDEQFF | TGTGCCACCAGTGATCCCGGGACTAGCGGGAGGCTGGATGAGCAGTTCTTC
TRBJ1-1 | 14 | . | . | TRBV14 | CASSQTLGNTEAFF | TGTGCCAGCAGCCAGACACTGGGGAACACTGAAGCTTTCTTT
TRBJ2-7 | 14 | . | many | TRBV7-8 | CASSPGVGRGEQYF | TGTGCCAGCAGCCCCGGGGTGGGCAGAGGCGAGCAGTACTTC
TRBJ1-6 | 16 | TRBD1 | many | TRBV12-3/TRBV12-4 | CASSLDRAIYNSPLHF | TGTGCCAGCAGTCTGGACAGGGCCATCTATAATTCACCCCTCCACTTT
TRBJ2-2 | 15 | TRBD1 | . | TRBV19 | CASSQVAQGAGELFF | TGTGCCAGTAGTCAGGTAGCCCAGGGGGCCGGGGAGCTGTTTTTT
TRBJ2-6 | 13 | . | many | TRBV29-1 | CSVEVSGIDVLTF | TGCAGCGTTGAAGTTTCGGGGATAGACGTCCTGACTTTC
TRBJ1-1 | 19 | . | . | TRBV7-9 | CASSLSARDLLTANTEAFF | TGTGCCAGCAGTTTATCGGCCAGAGACCTACTCACAGCGAACACTGAAGCTTTCTTT
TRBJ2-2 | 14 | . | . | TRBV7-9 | CASSFPGYTGELFF | TGTGCCAGCAGCTTTCCCGGGTACACCGGGGAGCTGTTTTTT
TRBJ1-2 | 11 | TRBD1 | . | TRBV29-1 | CSRSERTGGTF | TGCAGCCGATCCGAGAGAACAGGGGGTACCTTC
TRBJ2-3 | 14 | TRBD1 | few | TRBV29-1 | CSVDRDRVTDTQYF | TGCAGCGTTGACAGGGACAGGGTCACAGATACGCAGTATTTT
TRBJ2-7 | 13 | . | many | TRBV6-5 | CASSEASSYEQYF | TGTGCCAGCAGTGAAGCGAGTAGTTACGAGCAGTACTTC
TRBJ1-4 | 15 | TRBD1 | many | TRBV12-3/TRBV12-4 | CASSSPTGRNEKLFF | TGTGCCAGCAGTTCCCCGACAGGGAGGAATGAAAAACTGTTTTTT